This T cell receptor beta chain comes out of a study of technical replicates of blood from a few donors. Only one count was recorded for this clone. The germline V gene has CDR1 LNHDA and CDR2 SQIVND (reference sequence). This CDR3 contains 15 residues. V was clipped by 3 bases and J by 1 base; unmatched bases: 6. Clones were read by immunoSEQ multiplex PCR, and TCRdb kept only the in-frame ones, dropping some. The profile shows fewer than 100,000 clones, approximately 96% of them singletons. The clonotype originates from a human donor in good health. Source material: T cells isolated from PBMCs. The chain links TRBV19 to TRBJ2-7; 7 nucleotides match TRBD2. CDR3 sequence: CASSMSAGGSYEQYF. CDR3 DNA: TGTGCCAGTAGTATGAGTGCCGGGGGGTCCTACGAGCAGTACTTC.